The T cell receptor beta chain described here comes from a study of blood T cell repertoires in COVID-19 (TCRdb year 2020). As for the study more broadly: Samples covering the acute and convalescent phases of COVID-19 were provided by collaborators in the United States, Italy and Spain. The dataset comprised deeply sampled blood TCRbeta repertoires from subjects exposed to, actively infected with, or recovered from COVID-19. The repertoires were released in a freely available public database meant as a resource for research on the immune response to SARS-CoV-2. Where available, HLA class I and class II types were taken from metadata supplied by the sample provider and were not determined by assay-based typing. Samples came from the ongoing ImmuneRACE study (first 160 participants) plus 1,254 subjects from 6 global collaborators. A de-identified subject ID, COVID-19 status, age in years and sex were almost always included in the sample metadata. The material from the prospective study consisted of cDNA or gDNA derived from T cells, B-cell-depleted T cells, or PBMCs.

Study-wide findings and limitations: The amount of clinical and demographic metadata varied by source and participant and was provided uncurated.

Participants in the prospective study were enrolled through a virtual design, were aged about 18 to 100 years, and lived in roughly 25 United States geographic areas. To assign participants to cohorts, the prospective study relied on clinical history that participants themselves reported in a screening survey and a study questionnaire. For ImmuneRACE Cohort 3, a participant was defined as recovered based on two consecutive negative NP/OP PCR tests, clearance by a healthcare professional, or resolution of symptoms. Mobile phlebotomists in the prospective study collected whole blood, serum and a nasopharyngeal or oropharyngeal swab from every participant. Over a roughly 2-month period, participants in the prospective study had the option of providing additional blood draws and questionnaires. Blood samples from the prospective study were shipped frozen or at room temperature prior to DNA extraction.

The germline V gene (reference sequence) gives CDR1 as GTSNPN and CDR2 as SVGIG. V lost 2 bases and J lost 7 bases, and the count of bases not matched to a germline gene is 7. The CDR3 covers 14 residues, taking in both the cysteine and the phenylalanine. Only the CDR3 part of the read is kept: 42 bases, read in frame from the first base. This clone has just one count. Its specific antigen is unknown. Per-base qualities were not stored, and no clone one base away is much larger. The immunoSEQ Assay, a bias-controlled multiplex PCR, was used to amplify TCRbeta CDR3 regions from genomic DNA. Regarding the original processing steps: The number of nucleated cells in each sample was estimated by amplification of reference gene primers within the assay. To quantify the absolute abundance of each unique TCRbeta CDR3 rearrangement, sequence reads were collapsed and filtered. For each sample, productive Simpson clonality was calculated by taking the square root of Simpson's diversity index across productive rearrangements. TCRdb holds this immuneACCESS table with in-frame rearrangements only. Some clones are missing; in checked studies, unresolved V genes explain under half, and the rest has no known cause. The DNA gave D and trimming, while V, J and clone size come from that table. The sample table shows hundreds of thousands of clones, and 80% to 90% are seen once. The ten largest clones take up around 1.1% of the sample.

The source is a man aged 25-45 years who had recovered from COVID-19. The rearranged segments are TRBV30 and TRBJ1-5; TRBD1 matches 8 bases in the middle. The sequencing input was PBMCs or T cells enriched from blood (not recorded which). CDR3 sequence: CAWSSRTGSQPQHF. The nucleotide sequence is given as TGTGCCTGGAGTTCGAGGACAGGGTCCCAGCCCCAGCATTTT.